Below are 22 T cell receptor beta chains sequenced from a single sample in a study of T cells in Graves' hyperthyroidism and ophthalmopathy (dated by TCRdb to about 2019). Library generation was performed with multiplex PCR. TCRdb lists the instrument as Illumina HiSeq 2000. The TCR beta CDR3 regions were amplified from the RNA transcripts. For the first round of RT-PCR on the TCR CDR3, the HTBI primer set was used together with the Qiagen OneStep RT-PCR kit. Starting from the raw public reads, TCRdb applied fastp trimming at Q25, assembled clones with MiXCR and retained in-frame beta chains. A single entry per CDR3 protein holds the most common genes and DNA from its merged rows. This sample holds some 560,000 distinct CDR3 sequences; 15% to 17% were observed only once. The ten largest clones add up to under 8% of the sample. Sequencing was done on a sample of blood. Source of these receptors: a woman in her twenties or thirties with Graves' hyperthyroidism.

This clonotype has at least ten counts. The gene calls are TRBV3-1 and TRBJ2-5, with D maybe TRBD2 (6 bases). Germline values: CDR1 LGHDT, CDR2 YNNKEL (reference sequence). Trimming pared 0 bases from V and 2 bases from J, leaving 7 bases between. This CDR3 contains 14 residues. The CDR3 protein is CASSQDLAQETQYF. In DNA, the CDR3 is TGTGCCAGCAGCCAAGACCTAGCGCAAGAGACCCAGTACTTC.

Many counts were recorded for this clonotype. The V and J genes are TRBV28 and TRBJ2-7; D is tentatively TRBD1 or TRBD2 (5 bases each). V was clipped by 7 bases and J by 0 bases, with 13 bases between them. The CDR3 spans 14 residues. Germline V lookup: CDR1 MDHEN, CDR2 SYDVKM. The CDR3 coding sequence is TGTGCCAGCAAGCGGCAGGGTAGCTCCTACGAGCAGTACTTC. Amino acid sequence: CASKRQGSSYEQYF.

At least ten counts were recorded for this clonotype. The rearrangement joins TRBV2 to TRBJ2-2; D may be TRBD2 (5 bases). This CDR3 has 16 residues. Trimming cost V 0 bases and J 7 bases, with 15 bases left between them. Germline CDR1 is SNHLY and CDR2 is FYNNEI. The CDR3 region is CASSEALPGGGGELFF. CDR3 nucleotides: TGTGCCAGCAGTGAAGCGCTTCCTGGAGGAGGCGGGGAGCTGTTTTTT.

This clonotype has ten or more counts. This sequence joins TRBV20-1 and TRBJ1-5, with D unresolved. Trimming shortened V by 0 bases and J by 4 bases, and 16 bases separated the two germline ends. The CDR3 has 16 residues. In germline, CDR1 is DFQATT, CDR2 SNEGSKA (reference sequence). CDR3 bases: TGCAGTGCTAGAGATCTAAGCGGATCCCTGAATCAGCCCCAGCATTTT. Translation gives CSARDLSGSLNQPQHF.

The table lists this clonotype with many counts. Possible read error: a much larger clone is one base away. The genes are TRBV9 and TRBJ2-7; D is undetermined. V was clipped by 0 bases and J by 0 bases, with 7 bases between them. Germline CDR1 reads SGDLS; CDR2 reads YYNGEE. The CDR3 extends over 14 amino acids. In DNA, the CDR3 is TGTGCCAGCAGCGTAGGACTTAGCTCCTACGAGCAGTACTTC. Translating it yields CASSVGLSSYEQYF.

This clonotype occurred many times. V and J are TRBV7-2 and TRBJ2-1; 7 positions agree with TRBD2. The germline V gene encodes CDR1 SGHTA and CDR2 FQGNSA. The CDR3 has 16 amino acids. Trimming removed 5 bases from V and 6 bases from J; junction bases left unmatched: 13. CDR3 sequence: CASSPPGREFSNEQFF. The CDR3 nucleotides read TGTGCCAGCAGCCCCCCGGGGCGGGAGTTCTCCAATGAGCAGTTCTTC.

This clonotype was detected many times. The rearrangement links TRBV29-1 to TRBJ1-1; D not certain. Germline CDR1 is SQVTM and CDR2 is ANQGSEA. Trimming shortened V by 4 bases and J by 4 bases, and 13 bases separated the two germline ends. The CDR3 length is 13 residues. CDR3 sequence: CSVGRGRPTEAFF. The CDR3 DNA sequence: TGCAGCGTTGGGCGCGGCAGGCCCACTGAAGCTTTCTTT. Supplemented by reference TRBV29-1 and TRBJ1-1, the full variable domain reads SAVISQKPSRDICQRGTSLTIQCQVDSQVTMMFWYRQQPGQSLTLIATANQGSEATYESGFVIDKFPISRPNLTFSTLTVSNMSPEDSSIYLCSVGRGRPTEAFFGQGTRLTVV.

The J gene is TRBJ1-4, the V gene TRBV7-2, with unresolved D. The CDR3 length is 15 residues. The germline V gene encodes CDR1 SGHTA and CDR2 FQGNSA. The ends were cut back, 1 base at V and 7 bases at J, with 13 bases in the middle. CDR3 loop: CASSLGAPVGEKLFF. For the CDR3, the DNA is TGTGCCAGCAGCTTAGGCGCCCCCGTGGGTGAAAAACTGTTTTTT.

This clonotype has a handful of counts. The chain is built from TRBV5-1 and TRBJ2-5; D possibly corresponds to TRBD2 (5 bases). V lost 5 bases, J lost 4 bases, and 12 bases lay in between. The CDR3 is made up of 13 amino acids. CDR1 and CDR2 from the germline V gene are SGHRS and YFSETQ. The CDR3 DNA sequence: TGCGCCAGCAGGGTCCGGGGATCAGAGACCCAGTACTTC. Residues: CASRVRGSETQYF.

At least ten counts were recorded for this clonotype. V gene TRBV2 combines with J gene TRBJ2-2; D is undetermined. V shed 5 bases and J shed 0 bases, with 13 bases lying between them. The CDR3 contains 16 residues. Germline CDR1 and CDR2: SNHLY and FYNNEI. The CDR3 DNA reads TGTGCCAGCAGTCCGGACGTAACCGCGAACACCGGGGAGCTGTTTTTT. It specifies CASSPDVTANTGELFF.

Comment on this clonotype: A much larger clone lies one base from this, so it may be a read error. This chain links TRBV7-9 with TRBJ2-1; D gene ambiguous. The CDR3 is made up of 12 amino acids. Germline CDR1 SEHNR, CDR2 FQNEAQ (reference sequence). V was shortened by 6 bases and J by 8 bases, with 11 bases between the two germline ends. The CDR3 coding sequence is TGTGCCAGCAGAGGGTTAATGCATGAGCAGTTCTTC. This sequence encodes CASRGLMHEQFF.

On this clonotype itself: This may be a read error: a much more frequent sequence differs by one nucleotide. The chain has TRBV3-1 and TRBJ2-1, with a possible D match to TRBD1 (5 bases). The J call is in doubt because the DNA end fits TRBJ2-7 better. Germline CDR1 LGHDT, CDR2 YNNKEL (reference sequence). The CDR3 is 17 amino acids. The CDR3 region has the DNA TGTGCCAGCCGAAATGGGGCGGTGCTGAGCTCCTACAATGAGCAGTACTTC. Encoded protein: CASRNGAVLSSYNEQYF.

V is TRBV18 and J is TRBJ2-1; D might be TRBD2 (5 bases). CDR1 is KGHSH and CDR2 is LQKENI in the germline V gene. The CDR3 totals 15 residues. Deletions cut 8 bases from V and 0 bases from J, with 14 bases between. The CDR3 bases are TGTGCCAGCACCCGGACGGGGAGCTCCTACAATGAGCAGTTCTTC. As protein: CASTRTGSSYNEQFF. The variable domain in full, completed from reference TRBV18 and TRBJ2-1, reads NAGVMQNPRHLVRRRGQEARLRCSPMKGHSHVYWYRQLPEEGLKFMVYLQKENIIDESGMPKERFSAEFPKEGPSILRIQQVVRGDSAAYFCASTRTGSSYNEQFFGPGTRLTVL.

In this sample, this clonotype turned up a few times. The rearrangement links TRBV13 to TRBJ2-2, with a weak D call TRBD1 (5 bases). The length of the CDR3 is 15 residues. Between the trimmed V and J ends, which lost 4 bases and 2 bases, there was a span of 11 bases. Germline CDR1 PRHDT, CDR2 FYEKMQ (reference sequence). The CDR3 bases are TGTGCCAGCAGCTATCGACAGAGAAACACCGGGGAGCTGTTTTTT. This encodes CASSYRQRNTGELFF.

This clonotype was detected a few times. Just one base apart from a much larger clone, this may be a read error. The genes are TRBV6-1 and TRBJ2-3; no clear D. Germline V gene lookup returns CDR1 MNHNS and CDR2 SASEGT. V lost 6 bases to trimming and J lost 4 bases, with 17 bases between them. The CDR3 totals 15 residues. The CDR3 sequence is CASRDPLHGADTQYF. The DNA for the CDR3 is TGTGCCAGCAGGGACCCGTTGCATGGCGCAGATACGCAGTATTTT.

A word on this clonotype: Germline and junction disagree at one end, which may indicate a read error. The CDR3 reads CASSSPVSYKQYF. The CDR3 DNA follows: TGTGCCAGCAGCTCCCCAGTCTCCTACAAGCAGTACTTC. V and J are TRBV7-9 and TRBJ2-7; D remains unclear. The CDR3 contains 13 residues. Germline V gene sequence: CDR1 SEHNR, CDR2 FQNEAQ (reference sequence).

This clonotype was detected many times. The chain employs TRBV7-9 and TRBJ2-7; D is perhaps TRBD2 (5 bases). The germline V gene encodes CDR1 SEHNR and CDR2 FQNEAQ (reference sequence). This CDR3 contains 14 residues. V was clipped by 4 bases and J by 0 bases, with 10 bases between them. CDR3 protein: CASSSDWSSYEQYF. The DNA for the CDR3 is TGTGCCAGCAGCTCGGACTGGAGCTCCTACGAGCAGTACTTC.

This chain joins TRBV5-5 and TRBJ1-4, with a possible D match to TRBD1 (6 bases). Looked up from germline, CDR1 is SGHKS and CDR2 is YYEKEE (reference sequence). The CDR3 is made up of 17 amino acids. The V and J ends lost 2 bases and 0 bases respectively, with 14 bases between them. CDR3 residues: CASSFGLGAPTNEKLFF. The CDR3 DNA follows: TGTGCCAGCAGCTTTGGTTTGGGGGCCCCAACTAATGAAAAACTGTTTTTT.

V usage is TRBV7-2 and J usage is TRBJ2-4, with a tentative D call TRBD1 (5 bases). The V and J ends lost 1 base and 0 bases respectively, with 13 bases between them. The CDR3 covers 17 residues. Germline CDR1 is SGHTA and CDR2 is FQGNSA. Here the CDR3 reads CASSLVYRSLAKNIQYF. CDR3 in DNA: TGTGCCAGCAGCTTAGTGTACAGGAGTCTAGCCAAAAACATTCAGTACTTC.

This clonotype has a handful of counts. This chain joins TRBV5-6 and TRBJ2-3, with D possibly matching TRBD1 (5 bases). The CDR3 runs to 12 residues. V was clipped by 6 bases and J by 2 bases, with 7 bases between them. Germline loops: CDR1 SGHDT, CDR2 YYEEEE. CDR3 sequence: CASKTDTDTQYF. In DNA form, the CDR3 reads TGTGCCAGCAAGACAGACACAGATACGCAGTATTTT.

This clonotype was detected a few times. The chain has TRBV11-2 and TRBJ1-2; D might be TRBD1 (5 bases). The CDR3 spans 17 residues. Trimming cost V 5 bases and J 6 bases, with 25 bases left between them. Germline V gene sequence: CDR1 SGHAT, CDR2 FQNNGV. The CDR3 DNA sequence: TGTGCCAGCAGCCTAGGGGCTCTCCCCACCTTTAATCATGGCTACACCTTC. Translating gives CASSLGALPTFNHGYTF.

This sequence joins TRBV19 and TRBJ1-5, with 7 bases identical to TRBD1. CDR1 is LNHDA, CDR2 SQIVND, per germline (reference sequence). V shed 5 bases and J 3 bases; nucleotides not matched to a gene: 7. The CDR3 totals 15 residues. CDR3 amino acids: CASSARDRYNQPQHF. The CDR3 nucleotides read TGTGCCAGTAGTGCCCGGGACAGATACAATCAGCCCCAGCATTTT.